This record covers a single TCR beta chain. Its cognate antigen is unknown. These data originate in a study of shared clonotypes between healthy human individuals. Study-level points and caveats: Clonotypes not shared had lower generation probabilities than those common to all four donors.

CDR1 and CDR2 (germline): MDHEN, SYDVKM. V was cut by 5 bases and J by 10 bases, with 11 bases left in between. CDR3 size: 11 residues. Sequencing was performed with immunoSEQ multiplex PCR; in TCRdb, only in-frame clones are kept and a portion is missing. The sample carries approximately 1,500,000 clones, over 95% recorded once. The specimen was naive CD4+ T cells sorted from blood. Subset in this sample: CD45RA+ positively selected. J is TRBJ1-1 and V is TRBV28; a weak D match, TRBD1 (5 bases). The receptor comes from a man aged 30 to 45 in good health. The CDR3 DNA reads as TGTGCCAGCAGTACAAGGGGCCGAGCTTTCTTT. Encoded protein: CASSTRGRAFF.